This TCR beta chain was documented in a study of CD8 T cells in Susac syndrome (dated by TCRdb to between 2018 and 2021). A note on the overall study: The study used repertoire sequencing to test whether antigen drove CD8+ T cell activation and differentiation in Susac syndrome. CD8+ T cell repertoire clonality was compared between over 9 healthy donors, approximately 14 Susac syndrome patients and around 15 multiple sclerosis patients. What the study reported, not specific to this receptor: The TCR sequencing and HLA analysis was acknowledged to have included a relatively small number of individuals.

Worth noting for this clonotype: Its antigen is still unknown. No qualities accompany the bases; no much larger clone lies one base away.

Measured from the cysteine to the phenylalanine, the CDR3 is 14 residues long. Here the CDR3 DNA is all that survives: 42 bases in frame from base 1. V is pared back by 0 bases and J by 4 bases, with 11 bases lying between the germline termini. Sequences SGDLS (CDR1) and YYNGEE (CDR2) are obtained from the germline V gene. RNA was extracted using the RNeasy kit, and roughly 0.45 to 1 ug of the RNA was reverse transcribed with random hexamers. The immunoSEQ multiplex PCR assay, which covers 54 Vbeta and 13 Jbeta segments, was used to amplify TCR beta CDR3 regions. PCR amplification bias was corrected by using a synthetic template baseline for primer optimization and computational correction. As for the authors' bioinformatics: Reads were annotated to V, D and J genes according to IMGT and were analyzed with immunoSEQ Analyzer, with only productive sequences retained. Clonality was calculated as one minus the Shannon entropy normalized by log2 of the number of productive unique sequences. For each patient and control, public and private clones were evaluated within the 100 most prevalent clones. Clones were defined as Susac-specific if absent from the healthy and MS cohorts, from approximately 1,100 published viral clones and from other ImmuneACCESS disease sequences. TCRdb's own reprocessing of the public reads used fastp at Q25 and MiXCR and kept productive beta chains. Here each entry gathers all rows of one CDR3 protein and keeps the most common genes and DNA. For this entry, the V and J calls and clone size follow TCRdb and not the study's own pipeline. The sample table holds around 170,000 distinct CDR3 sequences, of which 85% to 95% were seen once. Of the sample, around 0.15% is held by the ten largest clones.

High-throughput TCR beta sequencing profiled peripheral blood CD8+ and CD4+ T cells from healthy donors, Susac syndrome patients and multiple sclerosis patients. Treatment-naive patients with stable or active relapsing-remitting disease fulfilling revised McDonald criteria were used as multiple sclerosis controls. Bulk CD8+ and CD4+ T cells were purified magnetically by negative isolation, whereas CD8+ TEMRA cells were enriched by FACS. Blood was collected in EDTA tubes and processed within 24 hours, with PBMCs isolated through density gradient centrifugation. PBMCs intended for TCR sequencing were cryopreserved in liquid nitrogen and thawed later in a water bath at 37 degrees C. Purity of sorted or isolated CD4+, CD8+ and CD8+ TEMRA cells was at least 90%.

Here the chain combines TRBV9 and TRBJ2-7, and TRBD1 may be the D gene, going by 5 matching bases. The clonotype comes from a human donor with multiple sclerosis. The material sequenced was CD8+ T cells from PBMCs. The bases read TGTGCCAGCAGCGTAGGACAGCAGCCGTACGAGCAGTACTTC. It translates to CASSVGQQPYEQYF.